Listed here are 17 T cell receptor beta chains from one sample, sequenced in a study of cytomegalovirus exposure and HLA in healthy donors. PCR primers comprised 60 Vbeta and 13 Jbeta primers. Generated by immunoSEQ multiplex PCR, the TCRdb table keeps only in-frame clones and is missing some. The data show about 70,000 clones, over 75% seen once. The sequencing input was PBMCs. The receptors stem from a woman in her 30s in good health and CMV-seropositive.

V usage is TRBV5-6 and J usage is TRBJ2-3; D is ambiguous. CDR3 length: 14 amino acids. The germline V gene encodes CDR1 SGHDT and CDR2 YYEEEE. Deletions cut 0 bases from V and 4 bases from J, with 9 bases between. The CDR3 loop is CASSLEWQADTQYF. Written as DNA, the CDR3 is TGTGCCAGCAGCTTGGAGTGGCAGGCAGATACGCAGTATTTT.

The rearrangement joins TRBV11-2 to TRBJ2-1; D is perhaps TRBD2 (5 bases). CDR1 is SGHAT, CDR2 FQNNGV, per germline. CDR3 length equals 13 residues. The V and J ends lost 7 bases and 8 bases respectively, with 15 bases between them. The DNA of the CDR3 is TGTGCCAGCAAGGACTGGGGTGGCGATGAGCAGTTCTTC. Translation: CASKDWGGDEQFF.

The rearrangement uses TRBV18 and TRBJ1-2; the D is unclear. The V gene's germline CDR1 is KGHSH and CDR2 LQKENI. V shed 3 bases and J shed 8 bases, with 13 bases lying between them. The CDR3 is 13 amino acids. This CDR3 is CASSPSNSRGYTF. Written as DNA, the CDR3 is TGTGCCAGCTCACCTTCGAACAGTCGGGGCTACACCTTC.

The V gene is TRBV6-5, the J gene TRBJ2-7; no definite D call. CDR3 size: 14 residues. Looked up from germline, CDR1 is MNHEY and CDR2 is SVGAGI. V lost 4 bases, J lost 4 bases, and 14 bases lay in between. CDR3 in amino acids: CASSSTGLSYEQYF. The CDR3 DNA is TGTGCCAGCAGTTCCACGGGTTTGAGTTACGAGCAGTACTTC.

The genes are TRBV5-3 and TRBJ1-2; 11 bases align to TRBD1. TRBV5-3 is given ORF status, its function remaining uncertain. The ends lost 2 bases at V and 8 bases at J; junction bases unmatched: 11. The CDR3 sequence is 16 residues long. The CDR3 protein is CARSFCGQGALRGYTF. The DNA for the CDR3 is TGTGCCAGAAGCTTTTGTGGACAGGGGGCCCTGCGGGGCTACACCTTC.

In regard to this clone: This CDR3 is also generated by other DNA sequences in the sample. V gene TRBV18 combines with J gene TRBJ2-7; 7 nucleotides agree with TRBD1. From germline, CDR1 is KGHSH and CDR2 LQKENI. The CDR3 contains 12 residues. Trimming removed 6 bases from V and 7 bases from J; junction bases left unmatched: 6. CDR3 amino acids: CASSAGGGEQYF. The CDR3, as DNA: TGTGCCAGCTCGGCAGGGGGTGGGGAGCAGTACTTC.

This chain connects TRBV6-5 to TRBJ1-3, with TRBD1 as a possible D gene (6 bases). The V end lost 3 bases, the J end lost 0 bases, and 12 bases lay between the germline ends. This CDR3 spans 16 amino acids. The germline CDR1 and CDR2 sequences are MNHEY and SVGAGI. The CDR3 DNA is TGTGCCAGCAGTTATGGACAGCCTTCCTCTGGAAACACCATATATTTT. Its protein product is CASSYGQPSSGNTIYF.

The V and J genes are TRBV19 and TRBJ1-5, with 8 bases identical to TRBD1. Germline V CDR1 and CDR2: LNHDA, SQIVND (reference sequence). The CDR3 has 13 residues. V lost 11 bases and J lost 3; bases outside the gene matches: 6. In DNA, the CDR3 is TGTGCCGGATCGACAGGGGTCAATCAGCCCCAGCATTTT. Translation: CAGSTGVNQPQHF.

The chain employs TRBV7-9 and TRBJ2-5; 12 bases fit TRBD2. The CDR3 totals 16 residues. The germline V gene has CDR1 SEHNR and CDR2 FQNEAQ (reference sequence). The trim removed 6 bases at V and 4 bases at J, leaving 9 bases unmatched. In DNA, the CDR3 is TGTGCCAGCAGGCGAAGACTAGCGGGAGAGGGAGAGACCCAGTACTTC. This encodes CASRRRLAGEGETQYF.

The CDR3 region has the DNA TGTGCCAGTCAGCGGGAGAGGGAGGAGGCCCAGTACTTC. It is translated as CASQREREEAQYF. The chain joins TRBV7-2 to TRBJ2-5, with TRBD2 matching 8 bases. Germline V CDR1 and CDR2: SGHTA, FQGNSA. The ends lost 9 bases at V and 9 bases at J; junction bases unmatched: 12. The CDR3 has 13 residues.

V is TRBV10-2 and J is TRBJ2-1; 10 bases fit TRBD2. Germline V gene sequence: CDR1 WSHSY, CDR2 SAAADI. There are 13 residues in the CDR3. The V gene end was trimmed by 8 bases and the J gene end by 3 bases; junction bases not matched to a gene: 1. CDR3 residues: CASWTSGYNEQFF. The CDR3 coding sequence is TGCGCCAGCTGGACTAGCGGCTACAATGAGCAGTTCTTC.

This chain uses TRBV5-5 with TRBJ2-7; D gene uncertain. The CDR3 sequence is 12 residues long. Trimming removed 3 bases at V and 3 bases at J, with 7 bases between. Germline assignment: CDR1 SGHKS and CDR2 YYEKEE (reference sequence). CDR3 DNA: TGTGCCAGCAGCTCGTTAAACTACGAGCAGTACTTC. This gives the protein CASSSLNYEQYF.

On this clone itself: Other nucleotide sequences in the sample specify the same CDR3. The chain is built from TRBV7-9 and TRBJ1-1; no clear D gene. Trimming removed 5 bases at V and 0 bases at J, with 7 bases between. Germline-derived CDR1 and CDR2 are SEHNR and FQNEAQ (reference sequence). CDR3 length: 13 amino acids. The CDR3 bases are TGTGCCAGCAGCCTAGATATGAACACTGAAGCTTTCTTT. Translation gives CASSLDMNTEAFF.

This chain uses TRBV10-3 with TRBJ2-1; 7 nucleotides match TRBD1. Looked up from germline, CDR1 is ENHRY and CDR2 is SYGVKD. The CDR3 covers 13 residues. V lost 1 base and J lost 9; bases outside the gene matches: 3. The DNA for the CDR3 is TGTGCCATCAGTGAGTTACAGGGGAGTGAGCAGTTCTTC. Residues: CAISELQGSEQFF.

V gene TRBV5-1 combines with J gene TRBJ2-3, with D uncertain. Deletions cut 4 bases from V and 2 bases from J, with 14 bases between. The CDR3 runs to 15 residues. The germline CDR1 and CDR2 sequences are SGHRS and YFSETQ. CDR3 loop: CASSPDRGPTDTQYF. CDR3 nucleotides: TGCGCCAGCAGCCCTGATCGTGGGCCCACAGATACGCAGTATTTT.

Only one count was recorded for this clone. The rearrangement uses TRBV12-2 and TRBJ2-7; the table's D call of TRBD1 was not tested on the DNA. TRBV12-2 is given as a pseudogene. CDR3 length: 16 amino acids. The CDR3 DNA is TGTGCAAGTCGTCAAATTACCGGACAGGGACAATACGAGCAGTACTTC. Translation: CASRQITGQGQYEQYF.

J is TRBJ2-5 and V is TRBV18, with 8 nucleotides matching TRBD1. J lost 4 bases, V lost 2 bases, and 0 bases had no gene match. The germline V gene has CDR1 KGHSH and CDR2 LQKENI. The CDR3 length is 13 residues. The CDR3 coding sequence is TGTGCCAGCTCACCAGGACAGGGAGAGACCCAGTACTTC. It encodes CASSPGQGETQYF. Drawing the rest from reference TRBV18 and TRBJ2-5, the complete variable domain is NAGVMQNPRHLVRRRGQEARLRCSPMKGHSHVYWYRQLPEEGLKFMVYLQKENIIDESGMPKERFSAEFPKEGPSILRIQQVVRGDSAAYFCASSPGQGETQYFGPGTRLLVL.